The clone carrying this T cell receptor beta chain showed up just once. Antigen unknown. Germline V gene lookup returns CDR1 LNHDA and CDR2 SQIVND (reference sequence). This CDR3 region has 14 residues. V shed 4 bases and J shed 0 bases, with 6 bases lying between them. The sample originates from a study of shared clonotypes between healthy human individuals. Produced via immunoSEQ multiplex PCR; TCRdb's table is partial and in-frame only. Of about 710,000 clones in the sample, roughly 73% were seen once. None of the donors, who were healthy HIV-negative adults, had recently had acute infections or vaccinations. Adults of Caucasian background living in Nashville, Tennessee made up all donors. Study conclusions and caveats: Sampling was confined to blood; repertoires within tissues likely differ. All-four-donor shared clonotypes had higher generation probabilities than non-shared clonotypes did.

This sequence joins TRBV19 and TRBJ2-2; D remains unclear. This TCR derives from a woman under 40 in good health. Input material: memory CD4+ T cells sorted from blood. Described subset: CD45RA-negative fraction. DNA for the CDR3: TGTGCCAGTAGTACCTATACGAACACCGGGGAGCTGTTTTTT. Translated, it gives CASSTYTNTGELFF.